This T cell receptor (beta chain) was profiled in a study of Graves' ophthalmopathy and Graves' hyperthyroidism. Study-level background: Peripheral blood (taken before any treatment) was collected at initial diagnosis.

This clonotype was counted many times. RNA transcripts were the template, and TCR beta CDR3 regions were amplified from them. First-round RT-PCR with HTBI primers preceded a second-round multiplex PCR. TCRdb reanalysed the multiplex PCR reads using MiXCR and keeps one entry per CDR3 protein. The sample carries under 400,000 distinct CDR3 sequences, about a sixth recorded once. Germline V gene lookup returns CDR1 LNHDA and CDR2 SQIVND (reference sequence). The V gene lost 7 bases and the J gene lost 0 bases, with 16 bases spanning the gap. This CDR3 comprises 15 residues. The TCR comes from an adult man with Graves' ophthalmopathy. What was sequenced was peripheral blood. The V call is TRBV19, the J call TRBJ2-7; D gene uncertain. The CDR3 nucleotides are TGTGCCAGTATTAATGTCAGCACCTGCTCCTACGAGCAGTACTTC. Translating gives CASINVSTCSYEQYF.